This TCR beta chain emerged from a study of blood T cell repertoires in COVID-19. At the level of the study: The analysed material was cDNA or gDNA that came from T cells, B-cell-depleted T cells, or PBMCs.

In the source study's methods: Quantification of nucleated cells was approximated via reference gene primer amplification. Here immunoSEQ multiplex PCR was the method, and the copy in TCRdb shows in-frame clones only, minus some. V and J calls and clone size are given by that table; D and trimming were obtained from the DNA. Of roughly 150,000 clones in the sample, around four fifths were seen once. The V segment lost 3 bases and the J segment 2 bases; nucleotides outside the gene matches: 21. The germline V gene has CDR1 SGHDN and CDR2 FVKESK. This CDR3 is 20 amino acids long. Sample: peripheral blood. The TCR comes from a human donor in a cohort sampled during active COVID-19. The V gene is TRBV14, the J gene TRBJ2-5; 7 bases are a match to TRBD1. The CDR3 nucleotides are TGTGCCAGCAGCCAGATAATTACAGGGGCCGGCGCTACGCGTCAAGAGACCCAGTACTTC. It is translated as CASSQIITGAGATRQETQYF.